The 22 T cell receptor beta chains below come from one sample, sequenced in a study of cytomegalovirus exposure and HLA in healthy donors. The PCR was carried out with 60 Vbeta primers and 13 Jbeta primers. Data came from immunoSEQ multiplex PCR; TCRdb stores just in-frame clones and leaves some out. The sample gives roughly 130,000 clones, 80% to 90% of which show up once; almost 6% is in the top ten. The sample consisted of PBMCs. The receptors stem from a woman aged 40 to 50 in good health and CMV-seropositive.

CDR3 in DNA: TGTGCCAGCAGAGGGACTAATCAGCCCCAGCATTTT. This translates into CASRGTNQPQHF. This rearrangement joins TRBV25-1 to TRBJ1-5, with D possibly matching TRBD1 (5 bases). CDR3 size: 12 residues. Germline lookup yields CDR1 MGHDK and CDR2 SYGVNS. V lost 6 bases and J lost 4, with 7 bases in between.

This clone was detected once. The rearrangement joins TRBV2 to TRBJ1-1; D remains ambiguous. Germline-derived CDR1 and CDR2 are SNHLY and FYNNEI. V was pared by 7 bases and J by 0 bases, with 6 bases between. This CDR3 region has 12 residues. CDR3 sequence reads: CASNQMNTEAFF. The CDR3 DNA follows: TGTGCCAGCAACCAGATGAACACTGAAGCTTTCTTT.

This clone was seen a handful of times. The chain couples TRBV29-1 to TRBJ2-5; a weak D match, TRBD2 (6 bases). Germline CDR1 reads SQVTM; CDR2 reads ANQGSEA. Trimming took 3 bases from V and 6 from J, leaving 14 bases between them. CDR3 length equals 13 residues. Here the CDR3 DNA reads TGCAGCGTTGAGTACAGCCGCGGGAAGACCCAGTACTTC. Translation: CSVEYSRGKTQYF. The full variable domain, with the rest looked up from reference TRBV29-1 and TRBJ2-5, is SAVISQKPSRDICQRGTSLTIQCQVDSQVTMMFWYRQQPGQSLTLIATANQGSEATYESGFVIDKFPISRPNLTFSTLTVSNMSPEDSSIYLCSVEYSRGKTQYFGPGTRLLVL.

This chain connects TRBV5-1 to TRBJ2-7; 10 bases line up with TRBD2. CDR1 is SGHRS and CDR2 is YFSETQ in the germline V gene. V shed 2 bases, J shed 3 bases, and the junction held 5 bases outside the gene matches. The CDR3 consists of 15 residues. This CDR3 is CASSFQRGGVYEQYF. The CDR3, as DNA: TGCGCCAGCAGCTTTCAGCGGGGGGGGGTCTACGAGCAGTACTTC.

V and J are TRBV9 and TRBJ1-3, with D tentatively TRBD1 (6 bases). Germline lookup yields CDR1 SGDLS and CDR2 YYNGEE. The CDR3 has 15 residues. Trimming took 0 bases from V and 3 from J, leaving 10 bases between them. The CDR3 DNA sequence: TGTGCCAGCAGCGTAGGGGGGGGCATTGGAAACACCATATATTTT. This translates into CASSVGGGIGNTIYF.

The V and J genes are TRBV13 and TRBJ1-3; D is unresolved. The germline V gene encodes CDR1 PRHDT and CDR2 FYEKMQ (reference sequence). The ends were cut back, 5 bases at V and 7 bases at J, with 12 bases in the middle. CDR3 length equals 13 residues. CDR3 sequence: CASSQALRNTIYF. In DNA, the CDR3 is TGTGCCAGCAGCCAAGCTCTACGGAACACCATATATTTT.

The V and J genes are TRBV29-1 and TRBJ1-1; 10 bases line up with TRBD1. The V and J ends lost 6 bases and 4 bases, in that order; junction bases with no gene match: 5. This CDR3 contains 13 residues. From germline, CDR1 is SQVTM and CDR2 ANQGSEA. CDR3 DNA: TGCAGCGTGACCTGGGACAGGGGCACTGAAGCTTTCTTT. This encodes CSVTWDRGTEAFF. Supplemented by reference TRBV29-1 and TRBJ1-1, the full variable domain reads SAVISQKPSRDICQRGTSLTIQCQVDSQVTMMFWYRQQPGQSLTLIATANQGSEATYESGFVIDKFPISRPNLTFSTLTVSNMSPEDSSIYLCSVTWDRGTEAFFGQGTRLTVV.

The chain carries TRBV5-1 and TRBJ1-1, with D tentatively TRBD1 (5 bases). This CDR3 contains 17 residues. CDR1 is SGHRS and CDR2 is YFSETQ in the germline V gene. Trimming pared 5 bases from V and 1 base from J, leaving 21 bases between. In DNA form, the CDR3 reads TGCGCCAGCAGTATTGGGAATAGCCTAGGGGCGAACACTGAAGCTTTCTTT. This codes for CASSIGNSLGANTEAFF. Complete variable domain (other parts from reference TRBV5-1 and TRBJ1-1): KAGVTQTPRYLIKTRGQQVTLSCSPISGHRSVSWYQQTPGQGLQFLFEYFSETQRNKGNFPGRFSGRQFSNSRSEMNVSTLELGDSALYLCASSIGNSLGANTEAFFGQGTRLTVV.

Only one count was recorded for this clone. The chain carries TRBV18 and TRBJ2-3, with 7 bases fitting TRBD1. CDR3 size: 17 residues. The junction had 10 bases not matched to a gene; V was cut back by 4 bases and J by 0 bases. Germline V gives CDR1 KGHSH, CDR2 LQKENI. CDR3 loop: CASSLWDRSPSTDTQYF. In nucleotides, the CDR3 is TGTGCCAGCTCACTTTGGGACAGATCTCCTAGCACAGATACGCAGTATTTT.

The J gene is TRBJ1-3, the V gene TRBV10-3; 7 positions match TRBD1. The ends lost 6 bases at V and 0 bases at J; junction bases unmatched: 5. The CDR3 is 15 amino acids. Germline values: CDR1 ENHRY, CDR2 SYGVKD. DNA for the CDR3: TGTGCCATCAGGCCGGGACAGAGCTCTGGAAACACCATATATTTT. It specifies CAIRPGQSSGNTIYF.

CDR3 sequence reads: CASSGDGATNEKLFF. The CDR3 DNA reads TGCGCCAGCAGCGGAGACGGTGCAACTAATGAAAAACTGTTTTTT. The chain has TRBV5-1 and TRBJ1-4, with D unclear. Germline CDR1 and CDR2: SGHRS and YFSETQ. The length of the CDR3 is 15 residues. V lost 4 bases, J lost 0 bases, and 10 bases lay in between.

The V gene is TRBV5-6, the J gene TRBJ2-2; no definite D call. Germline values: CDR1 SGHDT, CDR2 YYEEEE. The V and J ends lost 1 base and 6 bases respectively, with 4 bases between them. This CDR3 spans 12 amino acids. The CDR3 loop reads CASSLTAGELFF. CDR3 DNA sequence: TGTGCCAGCAGCTTGACGGCCGGGGAGCTGTTTTTT.

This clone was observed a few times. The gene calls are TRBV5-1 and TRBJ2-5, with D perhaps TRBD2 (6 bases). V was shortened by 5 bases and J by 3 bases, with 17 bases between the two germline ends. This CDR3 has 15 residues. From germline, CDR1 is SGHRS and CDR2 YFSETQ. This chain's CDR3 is CASSPDGDSKETQYF. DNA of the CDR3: TGCGCCAGCAGTCCCGACGGGGACTCTAAAGAGACCCAGTACTTC.

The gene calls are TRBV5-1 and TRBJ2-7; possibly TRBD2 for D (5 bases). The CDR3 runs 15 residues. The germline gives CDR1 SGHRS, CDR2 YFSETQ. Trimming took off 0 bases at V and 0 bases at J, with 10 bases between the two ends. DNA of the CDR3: TGCGCCAGCAGCTTGGAGGCAGGACTCTCCTACGAGCAGTACTTC. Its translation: CASSLEAGLSYEQYF.

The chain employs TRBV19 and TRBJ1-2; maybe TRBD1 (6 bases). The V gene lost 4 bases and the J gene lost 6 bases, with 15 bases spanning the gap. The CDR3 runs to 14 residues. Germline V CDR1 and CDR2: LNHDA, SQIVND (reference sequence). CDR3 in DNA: TGTGCCAGTAGTAGGCCCGGACAGATAGATGGCTACACCTTC. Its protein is CASSRPGQIDGYTF.

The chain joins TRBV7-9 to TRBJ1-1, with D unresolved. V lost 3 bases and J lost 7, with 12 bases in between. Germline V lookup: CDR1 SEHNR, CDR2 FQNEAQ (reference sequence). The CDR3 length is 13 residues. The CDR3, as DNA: TGTGCCAGCAGCTTCCCATATTCGGGTGAAGCTTTCTTT. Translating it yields CASSFPYSGEAFF.

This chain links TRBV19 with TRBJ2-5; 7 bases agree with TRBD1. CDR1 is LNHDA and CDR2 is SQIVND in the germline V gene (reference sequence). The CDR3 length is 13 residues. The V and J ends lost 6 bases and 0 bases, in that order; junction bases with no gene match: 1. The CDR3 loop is CASRTGNQETQYF. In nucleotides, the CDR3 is TGTGCCAGTAGGACAGGGAACCAAGAGACCCAGTACTTC.

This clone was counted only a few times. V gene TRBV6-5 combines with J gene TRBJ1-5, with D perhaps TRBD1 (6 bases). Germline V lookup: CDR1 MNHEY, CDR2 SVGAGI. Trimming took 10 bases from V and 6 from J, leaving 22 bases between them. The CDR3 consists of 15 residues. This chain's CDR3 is CATSPLTGLSQPQHF. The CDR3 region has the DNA TGTGCCACCTCCCCCTTAACAGGGCTTAGTCAGCCCCAGCATTTT.

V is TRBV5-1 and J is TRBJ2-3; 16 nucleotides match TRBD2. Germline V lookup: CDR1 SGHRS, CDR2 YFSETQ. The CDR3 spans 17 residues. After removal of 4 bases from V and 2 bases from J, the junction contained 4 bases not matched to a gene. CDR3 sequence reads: CASSPGTSGRATDTQYF. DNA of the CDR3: TGCGCCAGCAGCCCAGGGACTAGCGGGAGGGCCACAGATACGCAGTATTTT. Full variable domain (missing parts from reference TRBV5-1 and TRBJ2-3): KAGVTQTPRYLIKTRGQQVTLSCSPISGHRSVSWYQQTPGQGLQFLFEYFSETQRNKGNFPGRFSGRQFSNSRSEMNVSTLELGDSALYLCASSPGTSGRATDTQYFGPGTRLTVL.

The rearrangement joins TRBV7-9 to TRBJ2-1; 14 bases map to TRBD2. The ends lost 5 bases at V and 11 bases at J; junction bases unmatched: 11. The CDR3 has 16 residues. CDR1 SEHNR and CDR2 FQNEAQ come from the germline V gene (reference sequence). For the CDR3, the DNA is TGTGCCAGCAGCCGACCTGGACTAGCGGGGGGACCCAAGCAGTTCTTC. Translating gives CASSRPGLAGGPKQFF.

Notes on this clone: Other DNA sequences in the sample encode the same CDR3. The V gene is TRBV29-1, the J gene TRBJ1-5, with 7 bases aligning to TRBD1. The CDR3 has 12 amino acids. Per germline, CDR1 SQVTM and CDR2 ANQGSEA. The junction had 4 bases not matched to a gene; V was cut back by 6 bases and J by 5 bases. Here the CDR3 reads CSVGDRDQPQHF. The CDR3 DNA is TGCAGCGTCGGCGACAGGGATCAGCCCCAGCATTTT.

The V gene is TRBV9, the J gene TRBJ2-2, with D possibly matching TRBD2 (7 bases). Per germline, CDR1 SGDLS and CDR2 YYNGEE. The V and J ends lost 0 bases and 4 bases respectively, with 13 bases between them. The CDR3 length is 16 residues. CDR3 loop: CASSVGGGLSTGELFF. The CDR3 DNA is TGTGCCAGCAGCGTAGGGGGGGGCTTGAGCACCGGGGAGCTGTTTTTT.